The present entry profiles one T cell receptor beta chain with its context. Its antigen is undetermined. This record belongs to a study of cytomegalovirus exposure and HLA in healthy donors. Study results and limitations: TCR beta sequences reportedly predicted most subjects' HLA-A and HLA-B alleles accurately. There were under 200 TCR beta chains listed as cytomegalovirus-associated. Analyses of presence/absence relied on an assumption of roughly uniform sequencing depth across donors.

The PCR employed 60 Vbeta primers together with 13 Jbeta primers. Some clones are missing from TCRdb's copy, which holds only in-frame ones; the method was immunoSEQ multiplex PCR. The data contain 100,000 to 150,000 clones, just over 70% of them seen just once; the ten biggest clones take up 2% to 3%. Per germline, CDR1 SGDLS and CDR2 YYNGEE. Trimming left V 3 bases short and J 6 bases short, with 16 bases between. CDR3 length equals 14 residues. Input material: PBMCs. The V call is TRBV9, the J call TRBJ2-7, with D uncertain. This TCR came from a woman in her fifties or sixties in good health and CMV-seropositive. CDR3 loop: CASSASRYIREQYF. The CDR3 nucleotides are TGTGCCAGCAGCGCATCCCGTTACATTCGCGAGCAGTACTTC.